This TCR beta chain came from a study of T cell responses to AZD1222 COVID-19 vaccine. Whole-study context: Second doses that came at about 4 or about 12 weeks were put together.

The V segment lost 7 bases and the J segment 3 bases; nucleotides outside the gene matches: 12. The CDR3 is 15 amino acids. Germline lookup yields CDR1 MNHEY and CDR2 SVGAGI. Here immunoSEQ multiplex PCR was the method, and the copy in TCRdb shows in-frame clones only, minus some. The repertoire holds about 170,000 clones, with about nine tenths as singletons. Concerning this clone: Its specificity is unknown.

Whole-study results and caveats: Only six people who got AZD1222 tested seropositive at baseline. Females made up more of the donors, who were largely white British, and clonal diversity may have come out too low. Repertoires were collected only later (after the peak T cell response had occurred).

The TCR was taken from an adult in good health. The chain couples TRBV6-5 to TRBJ2-7, with 7 bases lining up with TRBD1. Sequencing used peripheral blood, obtained on day 0 of AZD1222 vaccination. The CDR3 DNA is TGTGCCAGCAATCGCCCCACGCCAGGGGGCTACGAGCAGTACTTC. It codes for CASNRPTPGGYEQYF.